This T cell receptor (beta chain) was captured in a study of T cell responses to AZD1222 COVID-19 vaccine. The count of this clone is one. The germline V gene encodes CDR1 LGHNA and CDR2 YNFKEQ. The CDR3 has 16 residues. With 5 bases clipped from V and 1 base from J, the junction kept 7 bases outside the gene matches. TCRdb's copy holds only in-frame clones and misses some; the assay was immunoSEQ multiplex PCR. The repertoire holds 90,000 to 150,000 clones, around 89% seen once, with less than 4% in the top ten. The J gene is TRBJ2-1, the V gene TRBV4-2; 8 bases are shared with TRBD2. The receptor comes from an adult in good health. Specimen: peripheral blood, collected on day 0 of AZD1222 vaccination. CDR3 region: CASSSRAGASYNEQFF. The DNA for the CDR3 is TGTGCCAGCAGCTCAAGAGCGGGGGCTTCCTACAATGAGCAGTTCTTC.